What follows are 12 T cell receptor beta chains derived from one specimen sequenced in a study of blood T cell repertoires in COVID-19. The table came from immunoSEQ multiplex PCR; TCRdb's copy has only in-frame clones and leaves some out. In the table there are 60,000 or so clones, over 75% of which are singletons. The sample consisted of peripheral blood. All receptors derive from a human donor in a cohort sampled during active COVID-19.

V is TRBV6-5 and J is TRBJ2-3; D is ambiguous. This CDR3 has 15 amino acids. Germline CDR1 and CDR2: MNHEY and SVGAGI. V lost 3 bases to trimming and J lost 0 bases, with 10 bases between them. DNA for the CDR3: TGTGCCAGCAGTTATGCCACTACTAGCACAGATACGCAGTATTTT. Amino acids: CASSYATTSTDTQYF.

DNA for the CDR3: TGTGCCAGCAGTTTAGTAGGACACAATCAGCCCCAGCATTTT. Translating gives CASSLVGHNQPQHF. This chain joins TRBV27 and TRBJ1-5, with D perhaps TRBD1 (5 bases). Germline loops: CDR1 MNHEY, CDR2 SMNVEV (reference sequence). V was cut by 2 bases and J by 3 bases, with 8 bases left in between. The length of the CDR3 is 14 residues.

V and J are TRBV19 and TRBJ1-2; 10 nucleotides agree with TRBD1. Germline V gene data show CDR1 as LNHDA and CDR2 as SQIVND (reference sequence). J lost 5 bases, V lost 4 bases, and 4 bases had no gene match. The CDR3 runs 14 residues. The CDR3 DNA is TGTGCCAGTAGTAGAGGGACAGGGGCATATGGCTACACCTTC. Protein: CASSRGTGAYGYTF. The variable domain in full, with the rest retrieved from reference TRBV19 and TRBJ1-2, is DGGITQSPKYLFRKEGQNVTLSCEQNLNHDAMYWYRQDPGQGLRLIYYSQIVNDFQKGDIAEGYSVSREKKESFPLTVTSAQKNPTAFYLCASSRGTGAYGYTFGSGTRLTVV.

J is TRBJ2-1 and V is TRBV7-2; 8 nucleotides line up with TRBD2. This CDR3 has 14 residues. V shed 2 bases, J shed 9 bases, and the junction held 6 bases outside the gene matches. The V gene's germline CDR1 is SGHTA and CDR2 FQGNSA. CDR3 in DNA: TGTGCCAGCAGCTTACGCGGGGGGCGGGGTGAGCAGTTCTTC. This gives the protein CASSLRGGRGEQFF.

V usage is TRBV29-1 and J usage is TRBJ2-7, with TRBD1 matching 8 bases. CDR3 length: 13 residues. Trimming removed 4 bases from V and 2 bases from J; junction bases left unmatched: 4. Germline V gene lookup returns CDR1 SQVTM and CDR2 ANQGSEA. CDR3 bases: TGCAGCGTTGCGGCGGACAGGGCCTACGAGCAGTACTTC. It specifies CSVAADRAYEQYF.

The DNA of the CDR3 is TGTGCCAGCAGCCAATTGGCTAGCGCAGTGAACACCGGGGAGCTGTTTTTT. It codes for CASSQLASAVNTGELFF. The chain carries TRBV21-1 and TRBJ2-2; TRBD2 is the table's D call, not checked against the DNA. TRBV21-1 is a known pseudogene. The CDR3 has 17 amino acids.

V usage is TRBV7-9 and J usage is TRBJ1-2, with 7 bases lining up with TRBD1. Trimming took 5 bases from V and 13 from J; bases not matched to a gene: 10. This CDR3 comprises 12 residues. Germline loops: CDR1 SEHNR, CDR2 FQNEAQ (reference sequence). The DNA of the CDR3 is TGTGCCAGCAGCGCCGGGACAGCCCGGCGCACCTTC. Protein: CASSAGTARRTF.

Regarding this clone: The junction does not match germline at one end; this may be a read error. The J gene is TRBJ1-1, the V gene TRBV2; D gene ambiguous. From germline, CDR1 is SNHLY and CDR2 FYNNEI. CDR3 size: 12 residues. CDR3 protein: CASREDGREAFF. For the CDR3, the DNA is TGTGCCAGCAGGGAAGACGGGAGGGAAGCTTTCTTT.

The V gene is TRBV4-1, the J gene TRBJ2-7; TRBD2 might be the D (6 bases). The germline gives CDR1 MGHRA, CDR2 YSYEKL. Trimming removed 1 base at V and 2 bases at J, with 12 bases between. This CDR3 has 15 residues. The CDR3 reads CASSQAGLTPYEQYF. DNA for the CDR3: TGCGCCAGCAGCCAAGCGGGACTTACCCCCTACGAGCAGTACTTC.

This clone was detected once. This rearrangement joins TRBV19 to TRBJ1-4; D not certain. CDR3 length: 10 residues. The germline V gene has CDR1 LNHDA and CDR2 SQIVND (reference sequence). Between the trimmed V and J ends, which lost 5 bases and 8 bases, there was a span of 3 bases. The CDR3 DNA sequence: TGTGCCAGTAGTCGGGAAAAACTGTTTTTT. It translates to CASSREKLFF.

The genes are TRBV5-6 and TRBJ2-7; D perhaps matches TRBD2 (6 bases). Trimming took off 4 bases at V and 1 base at J, with 18 bases between the two ends. The CDR3 has 16 amino acids. The germline gives CDR1 SGHDT, CDR2 YYEEEE. In DNA form, the CDR3 reads TGTGCCAGCAGCCCCCTCCGTACCCGGGGGTCCTACGAGCAGTACTTC. This translates into CASSPLRTRGSYEQYF.

This clone is a singleton in its sample. V and J are TRBV7-2 and TRBJ1-2; D gene unclear. The CDR3 is made up of 14 amino acids. Germline CDR1 and CDR2: SGHTA and FQGNSA. V gave up 5 bases and J gave up 7 bases, with 17 bases separating them. In nucleotides, the CDR3 is TGTGCCAGCAGCCGTGCAGGAATGCGGGCTGGCTACACCTTC. Translation: CASSRAGMRAGYTF.